The 10 T cell receptor beta chains below all came from one sample that was sequenced in a study of T cells in Graves' hyperthyroidism and ophthalmopathy. The CDR3 regions of TCR beta were amplified from RNA transcripts. When the TCR CDR3 underwent first-round RT-PCR, the HTBI primer set was used. TCRdb redid the calling of the multiplex PCR reads with MiXCR, one entry per CDR3 protein. There are fewer than 600,000 distinct CDR3 sequences in the sample; 14% occur only once, and over 11% lies in the top ten. Sequencing was done on a sample of blood. These receptors all stem from a woman between 40 and 50 years old with Graves' hyperthyroidism.

This clonotype was counted ten times or more. The chain uses TRBV18 and TRBJ2-5; D is unclear. From germline, CDR1 is KGHSH and CDR2 LQKENI. The V and J ends lost 6 bases and 5 bases respectively, with 19 bases between them. The CDR3 runs 15 residues. The CDR3 region is CASSPPTGRGETQYF. The CDR3 DNA reads as TGTGCCAGCTCCCCCCCTACCGGGCGTGGCGAGACCCAGTACTTC.

The sample holds many counts of this clonotype. The rearrangement uses TRBV18 and TRBJ2-7; D not resolved. Germline V gene data show CDR1 as KGHSH and CDR2 as LQKENI. CDR3 length: 15 amino acids. Between the trimmed V and J ends, which lost 1 base and 0 bases, there was a span of 10 bases. The CDR3 protein is CASSPQDSSSYEQYF. DNA for the CDR3: TGTGCCAGCTCACCACAGGATTCGAGCTCCTACGAGCAGTACTTC.

Ten or more counts support this clonotype. This chain connects TRBV28 to TRBJ1-5; no clear D. Trimming cost V 3 bases and J 6 bases, with 6 bases left between them. The CDR3 contains 12 residues. Germline V gives CDR1 MDHEN, CDR2 SYDVKM. The CDR3 DNA sequence: TGTGCCAGCAGTTTTGGGTCTCAGCCCCAGCATTTT. Protein product: CASSFGSQPQHF.

This clonotype was seen at least ten times. This sequence joins TRBV6-1 and TRBJ2-5, with D perhaps TRBD2 (6 bases). The V gene lost 11 bases and the J gene lost 0 bases, with 13 bases spanning the gap. The V gene's germline CDR1 is MNHNS and CDR2 SASEGT. The CDR3 is made up of 13 amino acids. The CDR3: CAVRGTYQETQYF. CDR3 bases: TGTGCCGTCCGGGGGACGTACCAAGAGACCCAGTACTTC.

The genes are TRBV4-1 and TRBJ1-4; 7 positions match TRBD1. V shed 2 bases, J shed 6 bases, and the junction held 9 bases outside the gene matches. CDR1 MGHRA and CDR2 YSYEKL come from the germline V gene. This CDR3 comprises 16 residues. The CDR3 loop reads CASSQPTGPGDEKLFF. The CDR3 nucleotides read TGCGCCAGCAGCCAACCGACAGGGCCGGGCGATGAAAAACTGTTTTTT.

To note about this clonotype: This clone may be a read error of a much larger clone one base away. The CDR3 reads CASREGPYNYYGYTF. CDR3 sequence (DNA): TGTGCCAGCAGAGAGGGGCCATACAACTACTATGGCTACACCTTC. The chain recombines TRBV6-1 with TRBJ1-2, with D possibly being TRBD1 (5 bases). With 6 bases removed from V and 3 bases from J, the gap between germline ends came to 17 bases. CDR3 size: 15 residues. CDR1 is MNHNS, CDR2 SASEGT, per germline.

V usage is TRBV7-9 and J usage is TRBJ1-1, with 8 bases matching TRBD1. The CDR3 has 15 residues. CDR1 and CDR2 from the germline V gene are SEHNR and FQNEAQ (reference sequence). J gave up 11 bases and V 4 bases, and 15 bases lay outside the gene matches. CDR3 loop: CASSSQTGAGGAAFF. CDR3 in DNA: TGTGCCAGCAGCTCCCAGACGGGGGCAGGGGGCGCTGCTTTCTTT.

As concerns this clonotype: This could be a read error, since a much larger clone is one nucleotide away. The chain couples TRBV30 to TRBJ2-1, with a weak D call TRBD2 (6 bases). This CDR3 is built from 14 residues. The germline V gene has CDR1 GTSNPN and CDR2 SVGIG (reference sequence). CDR3 sequence (DNA): TGTGGCTGGAGTGTCCGTGGGAGGTCGAATGAGCAGTTCTTC. This codes for CGWSVRGRSNEQFF.

In its sample, this clonotype was seen many times. This chain links TRBV6-1 with TRBJ2-5; 13 bases match TRBD2. The CDR3 loop spans 15 amino acids. Germline lookup yields CDR1 MNHNS and CDR2 SASEGT. V was pared by 6 bases and J by 5 bases, with 6 bases of the junction left unmatched. CDR3 nucleotides: TGTGCCAGCAGAACCGGGACTAGCGGGGCTGAGACCCAGTACTTC. Translation gives CASRTGTSGAETQYF.

Comment on this clonotype: A much bigger clone sits one base away, suggesting this may be a read error. The genes are TRBV12-3 or TRBV12-4 and TRBJ2-7, with TRBD1 matching over 8 bases. The ends lost 2 bases at V and 3 bases at J; junction bases unmatched: 9. The CDR3 has 16 amino acids. CDR3 nucleotides: TGTGCCAGCAGTTTACAATTAACAGGGGGGAACTACGAGCAGTACTTC. Protein sequence: CASSLQLTGGNYEQYF.